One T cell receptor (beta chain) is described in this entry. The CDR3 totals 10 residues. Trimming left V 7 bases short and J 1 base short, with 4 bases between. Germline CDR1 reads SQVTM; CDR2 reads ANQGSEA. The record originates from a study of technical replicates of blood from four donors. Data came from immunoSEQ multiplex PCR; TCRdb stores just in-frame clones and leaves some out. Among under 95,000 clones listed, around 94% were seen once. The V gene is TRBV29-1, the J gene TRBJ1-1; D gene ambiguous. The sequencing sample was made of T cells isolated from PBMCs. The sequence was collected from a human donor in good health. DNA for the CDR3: TGCAGCGCTTGGAACACTGAAGCTTTCTTT. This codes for CSAWNTEAFF.